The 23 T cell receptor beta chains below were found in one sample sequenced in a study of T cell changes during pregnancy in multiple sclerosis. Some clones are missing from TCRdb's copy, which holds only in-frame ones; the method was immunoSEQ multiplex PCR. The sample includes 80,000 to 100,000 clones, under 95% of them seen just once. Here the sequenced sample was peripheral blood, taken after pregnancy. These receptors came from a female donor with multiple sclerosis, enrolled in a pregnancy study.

Here the CDR3 reads CAWTGAPYEQYF. The CDR3 DNA reads TGTGCCTGGACAGGGGCCCCCTACGAGCAGTACTTC. The rearrangement joins TRBV30 to TRBJ2-7, with D possibly being TRBD1 (6 bases). V dropped 4 bases and J dropped 2 bases, with 9 bases sitting between them. The CDR3 length is 12 residues. CDR1 and CDR2 from the germline V gene are GTSNPN and SVGIG (reference sequence).

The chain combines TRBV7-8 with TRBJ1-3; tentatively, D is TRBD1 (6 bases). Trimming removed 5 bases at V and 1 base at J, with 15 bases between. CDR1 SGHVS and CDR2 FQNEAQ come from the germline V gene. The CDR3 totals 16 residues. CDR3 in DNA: TGTGCCAGCAGCCGACCTAACAGGGTGTCTGGAAACACCATATATTTT. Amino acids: CASSRPNRVSGNTIYF.

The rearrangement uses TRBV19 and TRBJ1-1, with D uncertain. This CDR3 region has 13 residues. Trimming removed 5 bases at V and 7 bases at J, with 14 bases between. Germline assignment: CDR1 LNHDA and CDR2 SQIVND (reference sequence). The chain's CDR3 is CASSPRTALEAFF. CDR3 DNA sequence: TGTGCCAGTAGTCCCCGAACAGCCCTTGAAGCTTTCTTT.

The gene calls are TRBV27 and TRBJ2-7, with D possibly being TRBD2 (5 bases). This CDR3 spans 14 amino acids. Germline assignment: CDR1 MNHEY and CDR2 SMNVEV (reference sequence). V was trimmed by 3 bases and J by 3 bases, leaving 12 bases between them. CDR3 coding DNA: TGTGCCAGCAGTTTGGGAGACCGGCTCTACGAGCAGTACTTC. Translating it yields CASSLGDRLYEQYF.

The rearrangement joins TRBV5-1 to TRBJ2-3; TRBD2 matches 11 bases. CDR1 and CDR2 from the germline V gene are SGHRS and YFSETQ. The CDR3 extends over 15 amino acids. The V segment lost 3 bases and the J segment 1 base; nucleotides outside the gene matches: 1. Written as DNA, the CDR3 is TGCGCCAGCAGCTCACTAGCGGGGGGCACAGATACGCAGTATTTT. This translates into CASSSLAGGTDTQYF.

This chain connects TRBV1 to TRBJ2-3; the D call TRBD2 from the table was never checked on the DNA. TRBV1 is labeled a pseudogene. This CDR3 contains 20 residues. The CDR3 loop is CTSSQDLSPLVAGGCDTQYF. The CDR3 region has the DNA TGCACCAGCAGCCAAGATCTGTCCCCCCTAGTCGCGGGAGGGTGTGATACGCAGTATTTT.

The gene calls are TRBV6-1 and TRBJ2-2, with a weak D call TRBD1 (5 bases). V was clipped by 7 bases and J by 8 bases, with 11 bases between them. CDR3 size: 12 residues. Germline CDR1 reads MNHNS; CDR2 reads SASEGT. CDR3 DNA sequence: TGTGCCAGCAAACCGAAGGGGGGGGAGCTGTTTTTT. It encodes CASKPKGGELFF.

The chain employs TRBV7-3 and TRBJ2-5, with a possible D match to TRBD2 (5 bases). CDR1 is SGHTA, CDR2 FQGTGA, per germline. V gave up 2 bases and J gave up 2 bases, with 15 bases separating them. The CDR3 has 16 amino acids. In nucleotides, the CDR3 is TGTGCCAGCAGCTTATCTGGAGGTTCGTCGCAAGAGACCCAGTACTTC. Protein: CASSLSGGSSQETQYF.

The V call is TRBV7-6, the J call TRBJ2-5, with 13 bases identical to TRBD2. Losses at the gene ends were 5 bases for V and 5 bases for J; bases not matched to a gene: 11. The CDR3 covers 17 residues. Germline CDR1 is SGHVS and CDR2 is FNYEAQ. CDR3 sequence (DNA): TGTGCCAGCAGCCCCAGGACTAGCGGGAGCGGGCGGGAGACCCAGTACTTC. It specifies CASSPRTSGSGRETQYF.

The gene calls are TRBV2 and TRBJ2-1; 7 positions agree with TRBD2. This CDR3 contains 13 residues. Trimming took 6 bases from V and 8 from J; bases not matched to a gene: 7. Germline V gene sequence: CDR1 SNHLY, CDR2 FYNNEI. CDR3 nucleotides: TGTGCCAGCAGAGCGGGAACTGGGTATGAGCAGTTCTTC. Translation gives CASRAGTGYEQFF.

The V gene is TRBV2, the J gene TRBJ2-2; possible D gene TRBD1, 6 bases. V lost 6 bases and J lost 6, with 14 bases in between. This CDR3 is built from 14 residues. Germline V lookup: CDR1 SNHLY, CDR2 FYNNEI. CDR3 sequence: CASRADRQAGELFF. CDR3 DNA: TGTGCCAGCAGGGCAGATCGACAGGCCGGGGAGCTGTTTTTT.

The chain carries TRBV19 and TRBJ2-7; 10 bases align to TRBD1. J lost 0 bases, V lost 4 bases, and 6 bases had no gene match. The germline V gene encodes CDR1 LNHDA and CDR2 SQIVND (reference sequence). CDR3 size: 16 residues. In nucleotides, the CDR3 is TGTGCCAGTAGTAGTTCCGGGACAGGGGCCTCCTACGAGCAGTACTTC. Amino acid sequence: CASSSSGTGASYEQYF.

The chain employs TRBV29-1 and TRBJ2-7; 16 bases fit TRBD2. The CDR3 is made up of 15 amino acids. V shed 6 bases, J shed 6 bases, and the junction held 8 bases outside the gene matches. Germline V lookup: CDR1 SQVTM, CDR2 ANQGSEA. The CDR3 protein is CSVAGTSGRAGEQYF. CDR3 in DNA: TGCAGCGTCGCCGGGACTAGCGGGAGGGCGGGCGAGCAGTACTTC.

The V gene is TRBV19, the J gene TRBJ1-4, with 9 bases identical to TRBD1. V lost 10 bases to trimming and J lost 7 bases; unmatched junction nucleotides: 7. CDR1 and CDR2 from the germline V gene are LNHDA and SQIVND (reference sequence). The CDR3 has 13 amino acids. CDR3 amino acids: CATSDRGSEKLFF. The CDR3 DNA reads TGTGCCACCTCGGACAGGGGAAGTGAAAAACTGTTTTTT.

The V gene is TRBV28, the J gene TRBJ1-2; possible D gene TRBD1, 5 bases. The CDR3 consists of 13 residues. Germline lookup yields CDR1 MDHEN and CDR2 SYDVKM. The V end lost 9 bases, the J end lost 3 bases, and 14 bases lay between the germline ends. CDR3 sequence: CASGQGGDYGYTF. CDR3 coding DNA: TGTGCCAGTGGGCAGGGAGGTGACTATGGCTACACCTTC.

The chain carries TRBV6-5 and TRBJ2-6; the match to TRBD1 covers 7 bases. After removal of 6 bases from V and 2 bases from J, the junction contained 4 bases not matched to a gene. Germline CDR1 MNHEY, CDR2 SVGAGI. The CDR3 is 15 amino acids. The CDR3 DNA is TGTGCCAGCAGGAGACAGGGAACTGGGGCCAACGTCCTGACTTTC. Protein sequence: CASRRQGTGANVLTF.

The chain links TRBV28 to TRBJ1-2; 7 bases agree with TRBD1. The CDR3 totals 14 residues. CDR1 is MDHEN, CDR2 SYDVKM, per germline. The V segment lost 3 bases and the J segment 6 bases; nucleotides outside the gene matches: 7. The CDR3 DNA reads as TGTGCCAGCAGTTTTCCTTCAGGGGGGCATGGCTACACCTTC. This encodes CASSFPSGGHGYTF.

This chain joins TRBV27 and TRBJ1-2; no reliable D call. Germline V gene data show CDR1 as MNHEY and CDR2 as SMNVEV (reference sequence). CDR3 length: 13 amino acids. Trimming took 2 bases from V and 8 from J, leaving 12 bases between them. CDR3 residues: CASSLTEGWGYTF. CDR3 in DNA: TGTGCCAGCAGTTTAACGGAGGGCTGGGGCTACACCTTC.

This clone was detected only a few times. This CDR3 reads CSAPGLKYF. In DNA, the CDR3 is TGCAGTGCTCCGGGACTGAAATATTTT. The chain has TRBV20-1 and TRBJ1-3; the D gene is possibly TRBD1 (5 bases). V dropped 5 bases and J dropped 15 bases, with 11 bases sitting between them. CDR1 DFQATT and CDR2 SNEGSKA come from the germline V gene (reference sequence). The CDR3 is 9 residues long.

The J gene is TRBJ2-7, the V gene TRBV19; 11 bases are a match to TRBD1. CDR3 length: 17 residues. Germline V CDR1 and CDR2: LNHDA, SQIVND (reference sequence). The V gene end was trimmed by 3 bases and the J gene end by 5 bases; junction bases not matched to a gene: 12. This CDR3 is CASSILSPDRGRHEQYF. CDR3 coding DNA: TGTGCCAGTAGTATTCTGTCCCCGGACAGGGGGCGGCACGAGCAGTACTTC.

DNA for the CDR3: TGTGCCAGTAGTACCCCCGGGGGGGGCCCAACCTACGAGCAGTACTTC. It yields the protein CASSTPGGGPTYEQYF. The genes are TRBV19 and TRBJ2-7, with TRBD2 matching 8 bases. The germline V gene has CDR1 LNHDA and CDR2 SQIVND (reference sequence). V was clipped by 4 bases and J by 2 bases; unmatched bases: 10. The CDR3 has 16 amino acids.

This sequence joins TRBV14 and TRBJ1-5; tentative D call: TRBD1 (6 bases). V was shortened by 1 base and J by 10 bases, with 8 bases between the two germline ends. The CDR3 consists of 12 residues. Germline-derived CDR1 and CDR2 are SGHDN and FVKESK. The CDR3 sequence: CASSQAGAPQHF. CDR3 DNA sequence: TGTGCCAGCAGCCAAGCAGGGGCACCCCAGCATTTT.

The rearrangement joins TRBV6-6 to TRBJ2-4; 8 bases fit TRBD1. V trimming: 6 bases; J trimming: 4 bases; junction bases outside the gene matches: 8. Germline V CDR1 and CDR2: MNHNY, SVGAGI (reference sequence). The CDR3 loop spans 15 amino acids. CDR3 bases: TGTGCCAGCAGACCCTGGACAGGGCAGAAAAACATTCAGTACTTC. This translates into CASRPWTGQKNIQYF.